The 24 T cell receptor beta chains presented below share a single source sample, sequenced in a study of T cell responses to AZD1222 COVID-19 vaccine (dated by TCRdb to the early 2020s). The library came from the immunoSEQ multiplex PCR assay. Entries here come from immuneACCESS through TCRdb and include only in-frame sequences with V and J called. Some clones fail to appear in such tables; in the studies checked, an unresolved V gene covers under half of the shortfall, and the cause of the remainder is unknown. For this sample there are 130,000 or so clones; roughly 93% appear just once. The top ten constitute over 1.5% of the sample. Taken with the paper, the label for time point translates to: baseline before first vaccination. The sequences come from peripheral blood, collected on day 0 of AZD1222 vaccination. These receptors were obtained from an adult in good health.

The J gene is TRBJ1-4, the V gene TRBV12-3 or TRBV12-4; no definite D call. The germline V and J ends were trimmed by 4 bases and 4 bases, with 4 bases remaining between them. The length of the CDR3 is 12 residues. This CDR3 is CASSYSNEKLFF. The DNA for the CDR3 is TGTGCCAGCAGTTACAGTAATGAAAAACTGTTTTTT.

This chain links TRBV11-3 with TRBJ2-2; TRBD2 matches 12 bases. The CDR3 consists of 16 residues. Germline CDR1 reads SGHNT; CDR2 reads YENEEA. The trim removed 4 bases at V and 7 bases at J, leaving 7 bases unmatched. DNA for the CDR3: TGTGCCAGCAGCTCCAGAGGGACTAGCGGGTTCGGGGAGCTGTTTTTT. Its translation: CASSSRGTSGFGELFF. Supplemented by reference TRBV11-3 and TRBJ2-2, the full variable domain reads EAGVVQSPRYKIIEKKQPVAFWCNPISGHNTLYWYLQNLGQGPELLIRYENEEAVDDSQLPKDRFSAERLKGVDSTLKIQPAELGDSAVYLCASSSRGTSGFGELFFGEGSRLTVL.

About this clone itself: This sample also contains other DNA sequences that code for the same CDR3. The rearrangement joins TRBV6-5 to TRBJ1-2, with 9 bases that match TRBD1. After removal of 0 bases from V and 7 bases from J, the junction contained 3 bases not matched to a gene. This CDR3 region has 14 residues. Germline V lookup: CDR1 MNHEY, CDR2 SVGAGI. CDR3 region: CASSYSGQGGGYTF. The DNA of the CDR3 is TGTGCCAGCAGTTACTCGGGACAGGGTGGTGGCTACACCTTC.

This clone has just one count. V is TRBV19 and J is TRBJ1-5, with D maybe TRBD1 (5 bases). Germline V CDR1 and CDR2: LNHDA, SQIVND (reference sequence). CDR3 size: 15 residues. The ends were cut back, 6 bases at V and 5 bases at J, with 17 bases in the middle. The CDR3 spells CASSPRVRNHQPQHF. CDR3 coding DNA: TGTGCCAGTAGCCCCAGGGTCCGGAACCATCAGCCCCAGCATTTT.

This rearrangement joins TRBV24-1 to TRBJ2-5, with no clear D. The V gene's germline CDR1 is KGHDR and CDR2 SFDVKD. The CDR3 runs 14 residues. V lost 3 bases and J 2 bases, leaving 9 bases between the germline ends. The CDR3 here is CATSDGHLQETQYF. The CDR3 nucleotides read TGTGCCACCAGTGATGGCCACCTACAAGAGACCCAGTACTTC.

V is TRBV5-5 and J is TRBJ1-1, with D possibly being TRBD1 (5 bases). Germline V lookup: CDR1 SGHKS, CDR2 YYEKEE (reference sequence). Trimming took off 3 bases at V and 5 bases at J, with 14 bases between the two ends. CDR3 size: 14 residues. The CDR3 region is CASSWGELGTEAFF. CDR3 nucleotide sequence: TGTGCCAGCAGCTGGGGGGAACTAGGGACTGAAGCTTTCTTT.

J is TRBJ1-2 and V is TRBV12-3 or TRBV12-4; D gene ambiguous. The V gene lost 3 bases and the J gene lost 4 bases, with 6 bases spanning the gap. The CDR3 sequence is 12 residues long. The CDR3 nucleotides read TGTGCCAGCAGTTTTGGCGGCTATGGCTACACCTTC. This sequence encodes CASSFGGYGYTF.

The chain links TRBV18 to TRBJ2-3, with 9 bases that match TRBD2. V shed 3 bases, J shed 2 bases, and the junction held 9 bases outside the gene matches. This CDR3 spans 17 amino acids. Germline V gene sequence: CDR1 KGHSH, CDR2 LQKENI. CDR3: CASSPLGGGADTDTQYF. CDR3 nucleotides: TGTGCCAGCTCACCTCTAGGCGGGGGGGCCGACACAGATACGCAGTATTTT.

V is TRBV29-1 and J is TRBJ1-4; D gene unclear. The CDR3 spans 11 residues. Germline V gene lookup returns CDR1 SQVTM and CDR2 ANQGSEA. V was clipped by 6 bases and J by 0 bases, with 2 bases between them. CDR3 in amino acids: CSVTTNEKLFF. In nucleotides, the CDR3 is TGCAGCGTGACAACTAATGAAAAACTGTTTTTT.

The chain recombines TRBV3-1 (or the pseudogene TRBV3-2) with TRBJ1-2; D perhaps matches TRBD1 (5 bases). V shed 3 bases and J shed 8 bases, with 13 bases lying between them. The germline V gene has CDR1 LGHDT and CDR2 YNNKEL (reference sequence). The CDR3 totals 13 residues. CDR3 coding DNA: TGTGCCAGCAGCCAGGACACCACGGGAGGCTACACCTTC. Translating it yields CASSQDTTGGYTF.

The chain links TRBV30 to TRBJ1-4; 9 bases agree with TRBD1. The ends lost 7 bases at V and 7 bases at J; junction bases unmatched: 13. The V gene's germline CDR1 is GTSNPN and CDR2 SVGIG (reference sequence). This CDR3 comprises 15 residues. The CDR3 coding sequence is TGTGCCTCTAAGGAACGGGACAGGGAAATTGAAAAACTGTTTTTT. Amino acid sequence: CASKERDREIEKLFF.

The gene calls are TRBV12-3 or TRBV12-4 and TRBJ1-4; no firm D call. This CDR3 is built from 13 residues. Trimming left V 6 bases short and J 2 bases short, with 7 bases between. CDR3 loop: CASRGGTNEKLFF. For the CDR3, the DNA is TGTGCCAGCAGAGGCGGGACTAATGAAAAACTGTTTTTT.

This clone has a single count. This sequence joins TRBV6-5 and TRBJ1-6; D is possibly TRBD1 (5 bases). Trimming shortened V by 2 bases and J by 9 bases, and 17 bases separated the two germline ends. The length of the CDR3 is 16 residues. From germline, CDR1 is MNHEY and CDR2 SVGAGI. The chain's CDR3 is CASSYGIVDSGSPLHF. The CDR3 nucleotides are TGTGCCAGCAGTTACGGAATAGTCGACAGCGGTTCACCCCTCCACTTT.

This clone was recorded once. J is TRBJ1-3 and V is TRBV11-2, with D maybe TRBD1 (6 bases). V lost 5 bases to trimming and J lost 7 bases, with 21 bases between them. The germline V gene encodes CDR1 SGHAT and CDR2 FQNNGV. This CDR3 region has 16 residues. The CDR3 loop is CASSLLQGRTRNTIYF. The CDR3 DNA follows: TGTGCCAGCAGCCTATTACAGGGAAGGACAAGGAACACCATATATTTT.

The rearrangement links TRBV3-1 (or the pseudogene TRBV3-2) to TRBJ2-1, with D uncertain. V was clipped by 7 bases and J by 3 bases, with 13 bases between them. The CDR3 loop spans 14 amino acids. Germline V gene lookup returns CDR1 LGHDT and CDR2 YNNKEL (reference sequence). CDR3 region: CASTHNRNYNEQFF. The CDR3 coding sequence is TGTGCCAGCACCCACAATAGGAACTACAATGAGCAGTTCTTC.

This clone has more than one count but fewer than ten. The chain joins TRBV25-1 to TRBJ2-7; 7 bases map to TRBD1. V trimming: 2 bases; J trimming: 0 bases; junction bases outside the gene matches: 1. The CDR3 consists of 14 residues. CDR1 and CDR2 (germline): MGHDK, SYGVNS. CDR3 sequence: CASSEGTASYEQYF. CDR3 DNA sequence: TGTGCCAGCAGTGAAGGGACAGCCTCCTACGAGCAGTACTTC.

V gene TRBV6-6 combines with J gene TRBJ2-1; D perhaps matches TRBD2 (6 bases). Germline V gives CDR1 MNHNY, CDR2 SVGAGI (reference sequence). The CDR3 is 15 residues long. Trimming cost V 2 bases and J 0 bases, with 8 bases left between them. CDR3 loop: CASSYDGSSYNEQFF. As DNA, the CDR3 is TGTGCCAGCAGTTACGACGGGAGCTCCTACAATGAGCAGTTCTTC.

The rearrangement joins TRBV24-1 to TRBJ2-2; D unclear. Trimming removed 5 bases from V and 4 bases from J, with 25 bases in between. This CDR3 region has 19 residues. Germline CDR1 and CDR2: KGHDR and SFDVKD. The CDR3 loop is CATSVPRTGGLIGTGELFF. The DNA for the CDR3 is TGTGCCACCAGTGTTCCCAGGACGGGTGGTTTGATTGGCACCGGGGAGCTGTTTTTT.

The chain couples TRBV20-1 to TRBJ1-6; D ambiguous. The ends were cut back, 3 bases at V and 9 bases at J, with 6 bases in the middle. The CDR3 spans 11 residues. The germline V gene encodes CDR1 DFQATT and CDR2 SNEGSKA (reference sequence). This CDR3 reads CSASNISPLHF. The CDR3 region has the DNA TGCAGTGCTAGTAACATTTCACCCCTCCACTTT.

The chain links TRBV6-5 to TRBJ1-1, with TRBD1 identical over 7 bases. Trimming at V came to 0 bases and at J to 2 bases, leaving 3 bases not matched to a gene. CDR3 length: 15 amino acids. CDR1 is MNHEY, CDR2 SVGAGI, per germline. The CDR3 region is CASSYSGQYNTEAFF. Here the CDR3 DNA reads TGTGCCAGCAGTTACTCGGGACAGTATAACACTGAAGCTTTCTTT.

The chain joins TRBV4-3 to TRBJ2-7; D perhaps matches TRBD2 (5 bases). CDR1 and CDR2 from the germline V gene are LGHNA and YSLEER. The CDR3 is 13 amino acids. The germline V and J ends were trimmed by 0 bases and 4 bases, with 7 bases remaining between them. The CDR3: CASSQDRGYEQYV. CDR3 DNA: TGCGCCAGCAGCCAAGATCGGGGTTACGAGCAGTACGTC.

This clone has a single count. The chain combines TRBV18 with TRBJ2-3; D call uncertain. Germline CDR1 and CDR2: KGHSH and LQKENI. This CDR3 has 14 residues. V was cut by 2 bases and J by 0 bases, with 6 bases left in between. The CDR3 is CASSPAPSTDTQYF. CDR3 DNA sequence: TGTGCCAGCTCACCAGCGCCTAGCACAGATACGCAGTATTTT.

The CDR3 nucleotides are TGTGCCAGCAGCCTCACTTTAGGGGGATATCAGCCCCAGCATTTT. The encoded protein is CASSLTLGGYQPQHF. The V gene is TRBV6-2 or TRBV6-3, the J gene TRBJ1-5; D might be TRBD1 (6 bases). Germline V gives CDR1 MNHEY, CDR2 SVGEGT. V lost 6 bases and J lost 5, with 17 bases in between. This CDR3 spans 15 amino acids.

V usage is TRBV7-2 and J usage is TRBJ1-2, with 7 bases that match TRBD1. Germline V gene lookup returns CDR1 SGHTA and CDR2 FQGNSA. The CDR3 consists of 15 residues. The V segment lost 5 bases and the J segment 5 bases; nucleotides outside the gene matches: 11. The CDR3, as DNA: TGTGCCAGCAGCACCCGACAGGGTTCAGGGTATGGCTACACCTTC. Protein sequence: CASSTRQGSGYGYTF.